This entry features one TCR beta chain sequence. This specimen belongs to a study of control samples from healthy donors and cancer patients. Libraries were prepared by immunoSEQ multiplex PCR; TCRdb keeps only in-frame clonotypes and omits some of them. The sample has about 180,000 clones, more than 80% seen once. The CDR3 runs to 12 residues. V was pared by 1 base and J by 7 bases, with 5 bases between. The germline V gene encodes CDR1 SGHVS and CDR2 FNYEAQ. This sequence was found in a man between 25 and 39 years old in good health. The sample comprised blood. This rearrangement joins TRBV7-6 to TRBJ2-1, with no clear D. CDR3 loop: CASSLVSNEQFF. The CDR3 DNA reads TGTGCCAGCAGCTTAGTATCTAATGAGCAGTTCTTC.